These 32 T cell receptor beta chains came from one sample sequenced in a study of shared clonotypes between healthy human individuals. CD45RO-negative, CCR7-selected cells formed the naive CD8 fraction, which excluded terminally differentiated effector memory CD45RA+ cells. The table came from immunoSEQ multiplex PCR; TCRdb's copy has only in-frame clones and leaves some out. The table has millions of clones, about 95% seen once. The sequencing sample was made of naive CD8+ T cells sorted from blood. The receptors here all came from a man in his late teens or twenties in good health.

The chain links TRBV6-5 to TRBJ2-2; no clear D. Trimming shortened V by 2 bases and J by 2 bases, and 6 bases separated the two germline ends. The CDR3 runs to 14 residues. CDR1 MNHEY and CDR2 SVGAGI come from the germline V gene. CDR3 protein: CASSYNPNTGELFF. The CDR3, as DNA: TGTGCCAGCAGTTACAACCCCAACACCGGGGAGCTGTTTTTT.

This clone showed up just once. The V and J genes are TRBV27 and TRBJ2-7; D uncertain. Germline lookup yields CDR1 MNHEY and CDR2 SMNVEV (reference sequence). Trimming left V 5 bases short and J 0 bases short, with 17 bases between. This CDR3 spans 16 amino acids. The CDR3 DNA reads TGTGCCAGCAGTCCCCGACAACCGATCAACTCCTACGAGCAGTACTTC. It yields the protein CASSPRQPINSYEQYF.

CDR3 loop: CSVETNGAAALGETQYF. In DNA, the CDR3 is TGCAGCGTTGAAACCAATGGAGCGGCGGCCCTTGGAGAGACCCAGTACTTC. The chain uses TRBV29-1 and TRBJ2-5; weak D call: TRBD2 (5 bases). In germline, CDR1 is SQVTM, CDR2 ANQGSEA. The CDR3 is 17 amino acids. Trimming left V 2 bases short and J 4 bases short, with 23 bases between.

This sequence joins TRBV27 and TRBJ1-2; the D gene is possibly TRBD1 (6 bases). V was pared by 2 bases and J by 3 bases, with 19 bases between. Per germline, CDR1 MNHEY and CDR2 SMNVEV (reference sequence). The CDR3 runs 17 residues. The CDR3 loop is CASSLMGGPLVDYGYTF. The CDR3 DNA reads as TGTGCCAGCAGTTTAATGGGGGGGCCACTGGTTGACTATGGCTACACCTTC.

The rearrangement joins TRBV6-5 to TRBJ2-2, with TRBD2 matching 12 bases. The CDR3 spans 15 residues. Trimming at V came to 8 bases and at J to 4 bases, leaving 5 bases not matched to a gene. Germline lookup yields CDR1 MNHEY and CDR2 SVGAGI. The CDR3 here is CASHRTSGVTGELFF. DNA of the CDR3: TGTGCCAGCCACAGGACTAGCGGGGTCACCGGGGAGCTGTTTTTT.

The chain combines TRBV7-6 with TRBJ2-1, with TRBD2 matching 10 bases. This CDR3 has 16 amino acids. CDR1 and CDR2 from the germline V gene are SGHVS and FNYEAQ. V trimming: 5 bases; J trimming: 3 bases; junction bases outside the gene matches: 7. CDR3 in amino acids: CASSQTSGMNYNEQFF. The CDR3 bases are TGTGCCAGCAGCCAAACTAGCGGGATGAACTACAATGAGCAGTTCTTC.

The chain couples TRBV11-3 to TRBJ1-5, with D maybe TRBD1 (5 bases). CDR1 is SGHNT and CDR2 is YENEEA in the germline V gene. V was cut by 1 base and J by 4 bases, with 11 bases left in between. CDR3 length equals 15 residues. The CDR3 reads CASSLGGVFNQPQHF. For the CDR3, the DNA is TGTGCCAGCAGCTTAGGGGGGGTTTTTAATCAGCCCCAGCATTTT.

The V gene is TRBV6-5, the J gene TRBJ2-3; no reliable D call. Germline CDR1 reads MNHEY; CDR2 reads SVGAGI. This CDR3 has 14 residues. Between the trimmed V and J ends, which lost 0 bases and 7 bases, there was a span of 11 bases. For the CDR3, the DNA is TGTGCCAGCAGTTACTCGGAGAAAACTAATACGCAGTATTTT. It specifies CASSYSEKTNTQYF.

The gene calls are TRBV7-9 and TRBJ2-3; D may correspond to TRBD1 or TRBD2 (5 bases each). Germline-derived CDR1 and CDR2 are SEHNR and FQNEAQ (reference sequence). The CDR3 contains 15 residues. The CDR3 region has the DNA TGTGCTACCCTACGGGACGAAGCTAGCACAGATACGCAGTATTTT. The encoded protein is CATLRDEASTDTQYF.

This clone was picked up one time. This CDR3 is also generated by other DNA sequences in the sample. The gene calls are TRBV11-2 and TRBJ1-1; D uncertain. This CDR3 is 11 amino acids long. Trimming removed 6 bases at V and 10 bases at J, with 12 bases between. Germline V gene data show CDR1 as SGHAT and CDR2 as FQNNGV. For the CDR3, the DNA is TGTGCCAGCAGTCCAAGCCTGGGAGCTTTCTTT. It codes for CASSPSLGAFF.

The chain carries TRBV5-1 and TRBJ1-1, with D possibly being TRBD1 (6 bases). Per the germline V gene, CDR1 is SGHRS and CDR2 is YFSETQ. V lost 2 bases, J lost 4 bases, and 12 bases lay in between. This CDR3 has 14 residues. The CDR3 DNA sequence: TGCGCCAGCAGCTTTCAGGGGTTAGGCACTGAAGCTTTCTTT. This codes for CASSFQGLGTEAFF. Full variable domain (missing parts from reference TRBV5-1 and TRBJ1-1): KAGVTQTPRYLIKTRGQQVTLSCSPISGHRSVSWYQQTPGQGLQFLFEYFSETQRNKGNFPGRFSGRQFSNSRSEMNVSTLELGDSALYLCASSFQGLGTEAFFGQGTRLTVV.

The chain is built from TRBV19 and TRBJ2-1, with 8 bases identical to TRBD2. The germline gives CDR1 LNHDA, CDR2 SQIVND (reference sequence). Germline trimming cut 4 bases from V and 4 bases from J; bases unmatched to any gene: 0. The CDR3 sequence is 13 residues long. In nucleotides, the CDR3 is TGTGCCAGTAGTACGGGAGGGTACAATGAGCAGTTCTTC. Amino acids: CASSTGGYNEQFF.

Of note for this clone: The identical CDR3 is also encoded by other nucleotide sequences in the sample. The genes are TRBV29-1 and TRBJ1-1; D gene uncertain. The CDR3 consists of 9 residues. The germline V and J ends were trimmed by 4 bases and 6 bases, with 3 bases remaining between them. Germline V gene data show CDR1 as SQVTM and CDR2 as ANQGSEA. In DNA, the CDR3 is TGCAGCGTTGGGTCTGAAGCTTTCTTT. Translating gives CSVGSEAFF.

The CDR3 is CAWSVGTGFTEAFF. Here the CDR3 DNA reads TGTGCCTGGAGTGTGGGGACAGGGTTCACTGAAGCTTTCTTT. The chain links TRBV30 to TRBJ1-1, with 9 bases aligning to TRBD1. The germline V gene encodes CDR1 GTSNPN and CDR2 SVGIG (reference sequence). After removal of 0 bases from V and 4 bases from J, the junction contained 3 bases not matched to a gene. This CDR3 spans 14 amino acids.

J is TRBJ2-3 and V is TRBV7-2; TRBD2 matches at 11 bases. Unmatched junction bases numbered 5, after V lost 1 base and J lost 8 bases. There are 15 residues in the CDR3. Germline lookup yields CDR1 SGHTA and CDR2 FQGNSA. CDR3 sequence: CASSLDSTSGGTQYF. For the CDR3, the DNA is TGTGCCAGCAGCTTAGACTCAACTAGCGGGGGTACGCAGTATTTT.

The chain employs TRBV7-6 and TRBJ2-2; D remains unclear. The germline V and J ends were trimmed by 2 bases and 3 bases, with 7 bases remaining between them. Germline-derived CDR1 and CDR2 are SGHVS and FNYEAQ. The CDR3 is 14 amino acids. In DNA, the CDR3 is TGTGCCAGCAGCTTAATTACACACACCGGGGAGCTGTTTTTT. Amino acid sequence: CASSLITHTGELFF.

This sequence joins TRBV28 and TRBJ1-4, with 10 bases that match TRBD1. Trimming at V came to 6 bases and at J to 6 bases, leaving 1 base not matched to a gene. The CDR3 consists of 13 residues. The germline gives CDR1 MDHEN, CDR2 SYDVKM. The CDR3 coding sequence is TGTGCCAGCAGGGGGACAGGGGATGAAAAACTGTTTTTT. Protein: CASRGTGDEKLFF.

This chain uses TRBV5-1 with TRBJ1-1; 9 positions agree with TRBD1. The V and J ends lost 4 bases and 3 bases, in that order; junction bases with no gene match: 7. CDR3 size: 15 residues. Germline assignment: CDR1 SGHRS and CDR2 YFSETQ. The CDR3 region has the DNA TGCGCCAGCAGCCCTGGGTGGGACAGGGACACTGAAGCTTTCTTT. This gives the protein CASSPGWDRDTEAFF.

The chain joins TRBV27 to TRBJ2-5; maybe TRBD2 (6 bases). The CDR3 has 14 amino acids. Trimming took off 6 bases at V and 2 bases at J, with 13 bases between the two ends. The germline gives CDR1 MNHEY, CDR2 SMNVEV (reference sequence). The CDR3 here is CASREGPLQETQYF. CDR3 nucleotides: TGTGCCAGCAGGGAGGGACCTCTTCAAGAGACCCAGTACTTC.

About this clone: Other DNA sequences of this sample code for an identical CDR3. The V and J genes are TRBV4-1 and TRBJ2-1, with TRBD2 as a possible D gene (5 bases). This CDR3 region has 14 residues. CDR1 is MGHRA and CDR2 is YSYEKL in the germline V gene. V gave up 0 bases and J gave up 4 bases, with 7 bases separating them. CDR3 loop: CASSQDRGYNEQFF. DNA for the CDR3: TGCGCCAGCAGCCAAGATCGGGGTTACAATGAGCAGTTCTTC.

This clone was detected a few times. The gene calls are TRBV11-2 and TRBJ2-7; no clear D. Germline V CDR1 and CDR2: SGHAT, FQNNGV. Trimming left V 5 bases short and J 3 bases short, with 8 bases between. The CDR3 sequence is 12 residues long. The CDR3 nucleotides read TGTGCCAGCAGCGAAGGGATCTACGAGCAGTACTTC. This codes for CASSEGIYEQYF.

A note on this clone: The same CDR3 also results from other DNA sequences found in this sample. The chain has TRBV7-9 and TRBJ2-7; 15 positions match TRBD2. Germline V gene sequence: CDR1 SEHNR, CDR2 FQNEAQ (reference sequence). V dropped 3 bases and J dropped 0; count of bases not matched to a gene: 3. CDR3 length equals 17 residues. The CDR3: CASSLGLAGGFSYEQYF. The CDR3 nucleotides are TGTGCCAGCAGCTTGGGACTAGCGGGAGGTTTCTCCTACGAGCAGTACTTC. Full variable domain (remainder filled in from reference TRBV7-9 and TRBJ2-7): DTGVSQNPRHKITKRGQNVTFRCDPISEHNRLYWYRQTLGQGPEFLTYFQNEAQLEKSRLLSDRFSAERPKGSFSTLEIQRTEQGDSAMYLCASSLGLAGGFSYEQYFGPGTRLTVT.

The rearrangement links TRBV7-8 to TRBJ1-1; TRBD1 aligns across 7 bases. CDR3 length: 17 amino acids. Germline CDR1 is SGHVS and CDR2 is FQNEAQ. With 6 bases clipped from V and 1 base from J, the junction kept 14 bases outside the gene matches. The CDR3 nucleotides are TGTGCCAGCAGAATCTGGGGACAGACTAGGGAGAACACTGAAGCTTTCTTT. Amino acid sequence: CASRIWGQTRENTEAFF.

The CDR3 region is CASSPLGLAGTYEQYF. In DNA form, the CDR3 reads TGCGCCAGCAGCCCTCTAGGACTAGCGGGGACCTACGAGCAGTACTTC. This chain links TRBV4-1 with TRBJ2-7, with 12 bases aligning to TRBD2. The CDR3 has 16 residues. V dropped 4 bases and J dropped 2; count of bases not matched to a gene: 6. Germline V CDR1 and CDR2: MGHRA, YSYEKL.

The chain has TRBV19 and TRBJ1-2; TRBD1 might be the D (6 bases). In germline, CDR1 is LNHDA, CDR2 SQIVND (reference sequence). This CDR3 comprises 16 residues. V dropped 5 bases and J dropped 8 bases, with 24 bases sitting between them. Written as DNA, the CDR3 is TGTGCCAGTAGTTCCGGGACACCTATCGCTGGGTTGGGCTACACCTTC. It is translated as CASSSGTPIAGLGYTF.

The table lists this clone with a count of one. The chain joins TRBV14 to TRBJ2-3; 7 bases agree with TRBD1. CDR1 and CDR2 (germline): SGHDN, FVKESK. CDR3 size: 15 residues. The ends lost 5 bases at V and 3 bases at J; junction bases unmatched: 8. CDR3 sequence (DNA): TGTGCCAGCAGCTTTACCGGGACAGTGACAGATACGCAGTATTTT. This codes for CASSFTGTVTDTQYF. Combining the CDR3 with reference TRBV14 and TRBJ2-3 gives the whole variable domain EAGVTQFPSHSVIEKGQTVTLRCDPISGHDNLYWYRRVMGKEIKFLLHFVKESKQDESGMPNNRFLAERTGGTYSTLKVQPAELEDSGVYFCASSFTGTVTDTQYFGPGTRLTVL.

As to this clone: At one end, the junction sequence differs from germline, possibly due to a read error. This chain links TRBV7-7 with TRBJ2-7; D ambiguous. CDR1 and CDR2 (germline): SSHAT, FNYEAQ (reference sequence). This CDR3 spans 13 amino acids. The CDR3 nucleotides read TGTGCTAGCAGCTTAGCCCCTTACTACGAGCAGTACTTC. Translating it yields CASSLAPYYEQYF. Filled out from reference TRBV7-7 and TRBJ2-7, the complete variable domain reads GAGVSQSPRYKVTKRGQDVTLRCDPISSHATLYWYQQALGQGPEFLTYFNYEAQPDKSGLPSDRFSAERPEGSISTLTIQRTEQRDSAMYRCASSLAPYYEQYFGPGTRLTVT.

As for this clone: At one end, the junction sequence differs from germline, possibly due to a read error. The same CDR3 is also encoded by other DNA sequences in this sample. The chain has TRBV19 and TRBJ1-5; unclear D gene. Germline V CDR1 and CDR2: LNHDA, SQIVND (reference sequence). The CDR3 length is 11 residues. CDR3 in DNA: TGTGCCAGTAGTAGCGATCAGCCCCAGCATTTT. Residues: CASSSDQPQHF. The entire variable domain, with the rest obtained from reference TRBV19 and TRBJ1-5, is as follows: DGGITQSPKYLFRKEGQNVTLSCEQNLNHDAMYWYRQDPGQGLRLIYYSQIVNDFQKGDIAEGYSVSREKKESFPLTVTSAQKNPTAFYLCASSSDQPQHFGDGTRLSIL.

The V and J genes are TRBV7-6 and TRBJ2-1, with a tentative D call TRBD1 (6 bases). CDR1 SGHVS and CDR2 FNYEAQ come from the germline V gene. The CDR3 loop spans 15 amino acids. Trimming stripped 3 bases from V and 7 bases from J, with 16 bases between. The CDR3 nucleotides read TGTGCCAGCAGCTTTCAGTCAGGGGATGGGAATGAGCAGTTCTTC. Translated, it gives CASSFQSGDGNEQFF.

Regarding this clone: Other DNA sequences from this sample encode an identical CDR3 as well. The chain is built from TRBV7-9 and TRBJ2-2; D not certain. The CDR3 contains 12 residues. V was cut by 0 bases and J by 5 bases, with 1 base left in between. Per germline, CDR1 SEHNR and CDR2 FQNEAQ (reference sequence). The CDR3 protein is CASSLATGELFF. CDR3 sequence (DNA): TGTGCCAGCAGCTTAGCGACCGGGGAGCTGTTTTTT.

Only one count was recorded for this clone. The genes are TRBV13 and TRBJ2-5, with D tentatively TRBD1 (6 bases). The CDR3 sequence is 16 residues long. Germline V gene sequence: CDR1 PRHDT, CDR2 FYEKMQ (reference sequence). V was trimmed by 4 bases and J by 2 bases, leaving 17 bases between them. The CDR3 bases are TGTGCCAGCAGCTCGGCAATGACAGGAGCACAAGAGACCCAGTACTTC. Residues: CASSSAMTGAQETQYF.

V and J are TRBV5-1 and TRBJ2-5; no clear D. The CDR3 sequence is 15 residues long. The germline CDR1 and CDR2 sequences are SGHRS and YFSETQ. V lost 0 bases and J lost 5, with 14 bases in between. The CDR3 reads CASSLEVGAAETQYF. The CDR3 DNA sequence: TGCGCCAGCAGCTTGGAAGTGGGCGCTGCGGAGACCCAGTACTTC.